This TCR beta chain was identified during a study of CD8+CD57+ T cells in acquired aplastic anemia. Researchers used genomic DNA as the template to profile TCR beta VDJ and CDR3. In TCRdb, the reads were re-called with MiXCR into one record per CDR3 protein. The profile covers 350,000 to 450,000 distinct CDR3 sequences, with about two thirds appearing a single time and less than 4% taken by the ten largest. This CDR3 spans 15 amino acids. Trimming stripped 5 bases from V and 5 bases from J, with 18 bases between. Germline V lookup: CDR1 SEHNR, CDR2 FQNEAQ (reference sequence). Overall study findings and caveats: Patients and controls shared 25 to 30 CD8+ CDR3 sequences, highly expressed in patients.

A word on this clonotype: The antigen is not known.

The sequence was collected from a human donor in good health, serving as a control. The V and J genes are TRBV7-9 and TRBJ1-2, with D perhaps TRBD1 (5 bases). Material: sorted CD4+, CD8+, or CD8+CD57+ T cells (not recorded which) from PBMCs. The CDR3 nucleotides read TGTGCCAGCAGCCCCCCGTCAGACAGACCTTATGGCTACACCTTC. Translating it yields CASSPPSDRPYGYTF. The entire variable domain, with the rest obtained from reference TRBV7-9 and TRBJ1-2, is as follows: DTGVSQNPRHKITKRGQNVTFRCDPISEHNRLYWYRQTLGQGPEFLTYFQNEAQLEKSRLLSDRFSAERPKGSFSTLEIQRTEQGDSAMYLCASSPPSDRPYGYTFGSGTRLTVV.